The entry below describes one T cell receptor beta chain. At least ten counts were recorded for this clonotype. There is no known antigen for this receptor. There are no base qualities to consult, and no much larger clone falls within one base. The library was obtained by 5' RACE. Sequenced using a NextSeq 500. The TCR library protocol attached unique molecular identifiers to individual cDNA molecules to correct for sequencing error and PCR bias. Sequencing covered both TCR alpha and beta chains, and within each sample the abundances of alpha and beta sequences were tightly co-correlated. From the authors' description of their analysis: Decombinator V4 was used to perform V gene, J gene and CDR3 annotation of TCR sequences. Expanded TCRs were defined as changing significantly between any two time points under a Poisson model with p below 0.0001. TCR abundances were normalised to the total number of TCRs sequenced per sample and expressed as counts per million. MAIT TCRs were defined by TRAV1-2 paired with TRAJ12, TRAJ20 or TRAJ33, and iNKT TCRs by TRAV10 paired with TRAJ18. VDJdb, accessed 1 November 2021, was searched for CMV, EBV and SARS-CoV-2 annotated TCRs, with TCRs annotated for multiple antigens excluded. In-frame beta chains were kept once TCRdb had trimmed the public reads at Q25 with fastp and called clones with MiXCR. Entries are consolidated by CDR3 protein sequence, retaining the most common genes and DNA. It is TCRdb's table, rather than the study itself, that gives the V and J calls and clone size. The sample yields around 57,000 distinct CDR3 sequences; approximately 10% were counted once. Of the sample, roughly 10% is held by the ten largest clones.

Trimming takes 3 bases from V and 6 bases from J, and the germline ends sit 12 bases apart. From the germline V gene, CDR1 is MRHNA and CDR2 is SNTAGT. Its CDR3 holds 14 amino acids, cysteine through phenylalanine. Only the CDR3 DNA is retained, 42 bases long and in frame from the first base. This record comes from a study of early T cells in non-severe SARS-CoV-2 infection (dated by TCRdb to the early 2020s). Describing the broader study: Bulk RNA from unsorted whole blood was used for TCR sequencing, so alpha and beta chains could not be paired. Study-level results and caveats: Matching against VDJdb was skewed toward anti-spike CD8 responses, likely underestimated virus-specific expansions, and missed private and CD4 specificities.

A case-control design nested within a healthcare worker cohort in London, UK, was used, with weekly nasopharyngeal swab PCR tests and blood sampling performed. Healthcare workers were recruited between 23 and 31 March 2020, during the week of the UK lockdown, and were followed weekly for up to about 15 weeks. Material: whole blood. The chain links TRBV6-4 with TRBJ2-1; a weak D assignment points to TRBD2 (5 bases agree). The clonotype comes from an adult who was a healthcare worker with PCR-confirmed SARS-CoV-2 infection or an uninfected control (not recorded which). The CDR3: CASSEGFGGNEQFF. The nucleotide sequence is given as TGTGCCAGCAGTGAAGGATTTGGAGGCAATGAGCAGTTCTTC.